These 15 T cell receptor beta chains were all obtained from the same sample, sequenced in a study of blood T cell repertoires in COVID-19. Produced via immunoSEQ multiplex PCR; TCRdb's table is partial and in-frame only. This table holds about 130,000 clones, 85% found once. The sample comprised peripheral blood. The receptors originated from a woman older than 75 with acute or convalescent COVID-19.

V gene TRBV3-1 (or the pseudogene TRBV3-2) combines with J gene TRBJ1-3, with D perhaps TRBD1 (5 bases). The CDR3 sequence is 13 residues long. Germline-derived CDR1 and CDR2 are LGHDT and YNNKEL (reference sequence). With 6 bases removed from V and 3 bases from J, the gap between germline ends came to 9 bases. In DNA form, the CDR3 reads TGTGCCAGCAGTCCAGGGCTTGGAAACACCATATATTTT. Protein product: CASSPGLGNTIYF.

The chain employs TRBV5-1 and TRBJ1-1, with no clear D. V was cut by 1 base and J by 1 base, with 11 bases left in between. The CDR3 is 15 residues long. From germline, CDR1 is SGHRS and CDR2 YFSETQ. CDR3 residues: CASSLIFPGNTEAFF. The CDR3 coding sequence is TGCGCCAGCAGCTTGATTTTCCCAGGGAACACTGAAGCTTTCTTT.

This chain joins TRBV29-1 and TRBJ1-1; D is possibly TRBD1 (5 bases). The CDR3 spans 13 residues. Germline V gene lookup returns CDR1 SQVTM and CDR2 ANQGSEA. V gave up 4 bases and J gave up 0 bases, with 9 bases separating them. The CDR3 coding sequence is TGCAGCGTTGTAAGGGGTGTGAACACTGAAGCTTTCTTT. It codes for CSVVRGVNTEAFF.

V is TRBV6-2 or TRBV6-3 and J is TRBJ2-3, with TRBD2 as a possible D gene (6 bases). This CDR3 spans 15 amino acids. V lost 6 bases and J 2 bases, leaving 15 bases between the germline ends. Per the germline V gene, CDR1 is MNHEY and CDR2 is SVGEGT. CDR3 sequence (DNA): TGTGCCAGCAGCCACGGACTAAGGACCACAGATACGCAGTATTTT. Translated: CASSHGLRTTDTQYF.

The chain employs TRBV5-4 and TRBJ1-1; tentative D call: TRBD1 (5 bases). Trimming took off 5 bases at V and 4 bases at J, with 15 bases between the two ends. This CDR3 has 14 residues. The germline CDR1 and CDR2 sequences are SGHNT and YYREEE (reference sequence). The CDR3 DNA follows: TGTGCCAGCAGAGGAGGGTCGAGGGGCACTGAAGCTTTCTTT. Amino acids: CASRGGSRGTEAFF.

V gene TRBV12-5 combines with J gene TRBJ1-1, with D tentatively TRBD1 (6 bases). This CDR3 contains 14 residues. Germline CDR1 LGHNT, CDR2 FRNRAP. V lost 3 bases and J lost 5, with 13 bases in between. CDR3 sequence (DNA): TGTGCTAGTGGTTTAGGGAGGGGGTGGACTGAAGCTTTCTTT. It yields the protein CASGLGRGWTEAFF.

CDR3 residues: CASSQTGGNQKLFF. Here the CDR3 DNA reads TGTGCCAGCAGCCAGACAGGGGGAAATCAAAAACTGTTTTTT. V gene TRBV9 combines with J gene TRBJ1-4; 9 nucleotides match TRBD1. Germline CDR1 and CDR2: SGDLS and YYNGEE. The trim removed 4 bases at V and 9 bases at J, leaving 7 bases unmatched. The CDR3 is 14 amino acids.

This chain uses TRBV10-2 with TRBJ2-5; 9 nucleotides align to TRBD2. CDR1 is WSHSY and CDR2 is SAAADI in the germline V gene. This CDR3 region has 18 residues. The ends lost 6 bases at V and 2 bases at J; junction bases unmatched: 16. The CDR3 sequence is CASRPGLAASLPQETQYF. The CDR3 region has the DNA TGCGCCAGCAGGCCGGGACTAGCCGCCTCTCTGCCTCAAGAGACCCAGTACTTC.

The chain combines TRBV5-1 with TRBJ1-2, with TRBD1 as a possible D gene (5 bases). V was trimmed by 4 bases and J by 4 bases, leaving 26 bases between them. There are 18 residues in the CDR3. Looked up from germline, CDR1 is SGHRS and CDR2 is YFSETQ. DNA for the CDR3: TGCGCCAGCAGCCCGTCGCTGGGGCAGGGATATCGCCTCTATGGCTACACCTTC. Residues: CASSPSLGQGYRLYGYTF.

The V call is TRBV12-3 or TRBV12-4, the J call TRBJ1-2, with D possibly TRBD1 on 6 matching bases. Trimming removed 3 bases at V and 7 bases at J, with 12 bases between. The CDR3 is made up of 13 amino acids. CDR3 protein: CASSFMGALGYTF. The CDR3 DNA reads as TGTGCCAGCAGTTTTATGGGGGCGCTTGGCTACACCTTC.

In its sample, this clone was seen once. The chain carries TRBV5-1 and TRBJ1-3; 7 bases align to TRBD1. Germline V CDR1 and CDR2: SGHRS, YFSETQ. There are 15 residues in the CDR3. The ends lost 4 bases at V and 4 bases at J; junction bases unmatched: 8. The CDR3, as DNA: TGCGCCAGCAGCAAGACAGGGTTTACAGGAAACACCATATATTTT. Its protein is CASSKTGFTGNTIYF. The variable domain in full, completed from reference TRBV5-1 and TRBJ1-3, reads KAGVTQTPRYLIKTRGQQVTLSCSPISGHRSVSWYQQTPGQGLQFLFEYFSETQRNKGNFPGRFSGRQFSNSRSEMNVSTLELGDSALYLCASSKTGFTGNTIYFGEGSWLTVV.

J is TRBJ1-5 and V is TRBV25-1, with a weak D call TRBD1 (6 bases). The germline CDR1 and CDR2 sequences are MGHDK and SYGVNS. The ends were cut back, 2 bases at V and 4 bases at J, with 18 bases in the middle. CDR3 length equals 17 residues. The CDR3 nucleotides are TGTGCCAGCAGTGAAGGCGGACAGAGCATGGGGAATCAGCCCCAGCATTTT. This sequence encodes CASSEGGQSMGNQPQHF.

The chain recombines TRBV5-6 with TRBJ1-2; D may be TRBD1 (6 bases). This CDR3 has 13 amino acids. Germline CDR1 reads SGHDT; CDR2 reads YYEEEE. The V gene lost 2 bases and the J gene lost 4 bases, with 9 bases spanning the gap. The CDR3 region has the DNA TGTGCCAGCAGCTTTTCAGGGGCCTATGGCTACACCTTC. As protein: CASSFSGAYGYTF. The full variable domain, completed using reference TRBV5-6 and TRBJ1-2, is DAGVTQSPTHLIKTRGQQVTLRCSPKSGHDTVSWYQQALGQGPQFIFQYYEEEERQRGNFPDRFSGHQFPNYSSELNVNALLLGDSALYLCASSFSGAYGYTFGSGTRLTVV.

Regarding this clone: An end of the junction differs from the germline gene, which may be a read error. This chain joins TRBV4-1 and TRBJ1-2; the D gene is possibly TRBD1 (5 bases). Germline assignment: CDR1 MGHRA and CDR2 YSYEKL. The CDR3 has 12 residues. This CDR3 reads CASSQVGATAIF. The CDR3 DNA is TGCGCCAGCAGCCAAGTAGGGGCGACGGCCATCTTC.

The J gene is TRBJ1-4, the V gene TRBV5-1; D not certain. V lost 0 bases and J lost 0, with 9 bases in between. The germline V gene has CDR1 SGHRS and CDR2 YFSETQ. The CDR3 sequence is 16 residues long. CDR3 loop: CASSLVSSATNEKLFF. In DNA form, the CDR3 reads TGCGCCAGCAGCTTGGTTTCTAGTGCAACTAATGAAAAACTGTTTTTT. The variable domain in full, completed from reference TRBV5-1 and TRBJ1-4, reads KAGVTQTPRYLIKTRGQQVTLSCSPISGHRSVSWYQQTPGQGLQFLFEYFSETQRNKGNFPGRFSGRQFSNSRSEMNVSTLELGDSALYLCASSLVSSATNEKLFFGSGTQLSVL.